This T cell receptor beta chain was identified in a study of shared clonotypes between healthy human individuals. Study background: In total, the donors were a couple of women and three men aged 18 to 49.

In the case of this clone: The antigen is unknown. Other DNA sequences in this sample translate to the same CDR3.

General study points: In contrast to clonotypes shared by all four donors, non-shared clonotypes had lower generation probabilities. Clonotype sharing levels among donors were expected to vary with sequencing depth.

CDR1 and CDR2 from the germline V gene are MNHEY and SVGAGI. The CDR3 is 14 residues long. V lost 0 bases to trimming and J lost 2 bases, with 7 bases between them. Measured with immunoSEQ multiplex PCR; TCRdb has only the in-frame clones, and not every one. The sample lists 2 million to 2.5 million clones, approximately 96% seen once, with roughly 0.13% in the top ten. This rearrangement joins TRBV6-5 to TRBJ2-5; perhaps TRBD1 as D (6 bases). Sequenced material: naive CD4+ T cells sorted from blood. Noted subset: CD45RA+ positively selected. The origin of this receptor is a man aged 18 to 29 in good health. The CDR3 nucleotides are TGTGCCAGCAGTTACTCGACAGGACAAGAGACCCAGTACTTC. This codes for CASSYSTGQETQYF.